This TCR beta chain is from a study of T-cell reconstitution after alpha-beta-depleted transplantation in children listed by TCRdb under 2016. Concerning the study at large: Using TCR repertoire profiling, the study followed T-cell immune reconstitution in a quantitative way in children after TCRalphabeta/CD19-depleted allogeneic hematopoietic cell transplantation.

Beyond this particular receptor, the publication reports: Apparently early alphabetaT-cell count recovery about two months after transplant reportedly relied on only several hundred rapidly expanded clones derived from non-depleted graft cells. In some patients, the high TCRbeta diversity seen at day 60 was put down to recipient T cells and intrathymic progenitors that had survived conditioning. Hyperexpanded clone frequencies declined over subsequent months; after one year, T-cell counts and TCRbeta diversity were mostly attributed to newly produced T cells.

The sample's treatment or condition, from its label and the paper: allogeneic hematopoietic cell transplantation with graft depleted of TCRalphabeta T cells and CD19 B cells. Transplant recipients were children who received TCRalphabeta/CD19-depleted allogeneic hematopoietic cell grafts. This clonotype was counted many times. The antigen this receptor binds is unknown. Base quality data are lacking; no much larger clone is found one base away. Library construction relied on PCR. The listed sequencing device is Illumina HiSeq 2500. TCR libraries were prepared with molecular barcoding, using unique molecular identifiers to normalize TCRbeta repertoire quantification. Using fastp at Q25 and MiXCR, TCRdb reprocessed the public reads and kept productive beta chains. Each entry merges the rows of one CDR3 protein and shows their most common DNA and genes. In all, the sample holds roughly 160,000 distinct CDR3 sequences, and roughly 10% of those were seen once. The leading ten clones occupy about 13% of the sample.

Sample: PBMCs, taken before TCRalphabeta/CD19-depleted stem cell transplant. The receptor was derived from a boy between 2 and 10 years old with acute myeloid leukemia, due to receive a stem cell transplant.

Here is the DNA: TGCAGTGCTAGAGATTGGGACAGGGCCGAAGCTTTCTTT. It codes for CSARDWDRAEAFF. Rearrangement joined TRBV20-1 to TRBJ1-1; TRBD1 matches 9 bases in the middle. Germline trimming: 0 bases from V, 8 bases from J; junction bases outside gene matches: 4. CDR1 is given as DFQATT and CDR2 as SNEGSKA, both from the germline V gene (reference sequence). The CDR3 has 13 amino acids, counting the end cysteine and phenylalanine. Left in the record is the CDR3 DNA by itself, 39 bases read in frame from the first base.